This T cell receptor (beta chain) is from a study of cytomegalovirus exposure and HLA in healthy donors. The CDR3 is made up of 17 amino acids. With V trimmed by 3 bases and J by 3 bases, 11 bases remained unmatched. Looked up from germline, CDR1 is SGDLS and CDR2 is YYNGEE. Produced via immunoSEQ multiplex PCR; TCRdb's table is partial and in-frame only. Of around 350,000 clones listed, 86% were seen once; the top ten hold over 0.75%. About this clone: What it binds is unknown.

The donors were part of the validation cohort, which consisted of under 150 subjects and was separate from the first cohort of about 670 subjects. Study findings and constraints: Most sequenced TCRs were rare (though some public TCRs occurred in many donors). Researchers catalogued roughly 170 TCR beta chains as cytomegalovirus-associated.

The source of this sequence is a woman younger than 30 in good health and CMV-seronegative. The sequenced material came from PBMCs. The rearrangement links TRBV9 to TRBJ2-4; 8 nucleotides line up with TRBD2. CDR3 coding DNA: TGTGCCAGCAGCGCCCCCGGGACTAGTAGAGGCAAAAACATTCAGTACTTC. Its translation is CASSAPGTSRGKNIQYF.